The clone carrying this TCR beta chain was detected many times. The data stem from a study of T-cell reconstitution after alpha-beta-depleted transplantation in children. Unique molecular identifiers were used to barcode this TCRbeta library. MiXCR, applied by TCRdb to the PCR reads, yields one record per CDR3 protein. The sample shows about 260,000 distinct CDR3 sequences, just under 8.5% of them seen only once. The sequencing here drew on PBMCs, mostly from graft donor cells, taken 180 days after TCRalphabeta/CD19-depleted stem cell transplant. This clonotype originated in a male patient aged 10-17 years who had a stem cell transplant for acute lymphoblastic leukemia, so the T cells may come from the graft donor.

In nucleotides, the CDR3 is TGTGCCAGCAGCCTAACAGTTTTTGGAAACACCATATATTTT. Its translation is CASSLTVFGNTIYF. The J gene is TRBJ1-3, the V gene TRBV13, with D unclear. This CDR3 region has 14 residues. The ends were cut back, 5 bases at V and 3 bases at J, with 11 bases in the middle. Germline CDR1 is PRHDT and CDR2 is FYEKMQ (reference sequence).